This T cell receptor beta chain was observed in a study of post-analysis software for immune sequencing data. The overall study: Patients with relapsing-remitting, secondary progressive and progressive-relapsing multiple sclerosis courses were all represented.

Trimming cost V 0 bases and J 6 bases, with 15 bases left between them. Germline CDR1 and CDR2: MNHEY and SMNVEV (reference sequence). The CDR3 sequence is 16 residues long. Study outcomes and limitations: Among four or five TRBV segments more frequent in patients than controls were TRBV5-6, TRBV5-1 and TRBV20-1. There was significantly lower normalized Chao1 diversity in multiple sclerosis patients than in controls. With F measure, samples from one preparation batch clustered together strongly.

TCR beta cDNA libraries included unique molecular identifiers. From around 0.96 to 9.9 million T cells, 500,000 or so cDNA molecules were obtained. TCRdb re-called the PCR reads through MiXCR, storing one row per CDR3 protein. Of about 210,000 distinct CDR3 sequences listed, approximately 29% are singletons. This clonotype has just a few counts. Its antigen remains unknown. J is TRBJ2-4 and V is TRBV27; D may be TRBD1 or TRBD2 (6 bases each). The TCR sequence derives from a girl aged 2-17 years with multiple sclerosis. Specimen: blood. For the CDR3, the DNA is TGTGCCAGCAGTTTATCGTCGGAGGGGGACTTAAACATTCAGTACTTC. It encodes CASSLSSEGDLNIQYF.